The 5 T cell receptor beta chains below come from one sample, sequenced in a study of T cell responses to AZD1222 COVID-19 vaccine. Measured with immunoSEQ multiplex PCR; TCRdb has only the in-frame clones, and not every one. The sample lists about 270,000 clones; almost 95% were seen once. Here the sequenced sample was peripheral blood, taken 28 days after the second AZD1222 dose. These receptors all stem from an adult who received the AZD1222 COVID-19 vaccine.

This chain uses TRBV6-6 with TRBJ1-4, with a tentative D call TRBD1 (6 bases). The CDR3 sequence is 15 residues long. Trimming took off 2 bases at V and 6 bases at J, with 13 bases between the two ends. Germline V gene lookup returns CDR1 MNHNY and CDR2 SVGAGI (reference sequence). This chain's CDR3 is CASSYPGTSDEKLFF. The CDR3 DNA reads as TGTGCCAGCAGTTACCCCGGGACATCTGATGAAAAACTGTTTTTT.

The CDR3: CASSSRGSSTYEQYF. CDR3 sequence (DNA): TGTGCCAGCAGCTCGCGGGGGAGTAGTACCTACGAGCAGTACTTC. The rearrangement links TRBV7-9 to TRBJ2-7; 7 positions match TRBD2. J was trimmed by 2 bases and V by 4 bases; bases with no gene match: 8. This CDR3 contains 15 residues. Per germline, CDR1 SEHNR and CDR2 FQNEAQ (reference sequence).

CDR3 amino acids: CASSLLQNTEAFF. The CDR3 DNA reads as TGTGCCAGCAGCTTACTCCAGAACACTGAAGCTTTCTTT. V gene TRBV7-8 combines with J gene TRBJ1-1; D ambiguous. The V gene's germline CDR1 is SGHVS and CDR2 FQNEAQ. The CDR3 spans 13 residues. V shed 2 bases and J shed 1 base, with 5 bases lying between them.

The V and J genes are TRBV28 and TRBJ2-1, with D possibly matching TRBD2 (6 bases). The CDR3 spans 14 residues. Trimming left V 5 bases short and J 6 bases short, with 14 bases between. Looked up from germline, CDR1 is MDHEN and CDR2 is SYDVKM. CDR3 protein: CASSAGLGFNEQFF. The CDR3 DNA is TGTGCCAGCAGTGCGGGACTCGGCTTCAATGAGCAGTTCTTC.

V and J are TRBV7-9 and TRBJ2-1; 11 bases map to TRBD2. CDR1 is SEHNR and CDR2 is FQNEAQ in the germline V gene (reference sequence). With V trimmed by 2 bases and J by 8 bases, 14 bases remained unmatched. This CDR3 has 18 amino acids. CDR3 DNA: TGTGCCAGCAGCTTACGCGACAGACTAGCGGGATACAGCCATGAGCAGTTCTTC. Protein: CASSLRDRLAGYSHEQFF.